Each of the 27 T cell receptor beta chains below was sequenced from the same sample in a study of PD-1 blockade in mismatch repair-deficient tumors (dated by TCRdb to between 2016 and 2019). Libraries were made using the immunoSEQ multiplex PCR assay. TCRdb's version of the immuneACCESS table is confined to in-frame rearrangements and falls short of the full clone set. An unresolved V gene accounts for under half of the shortfall where checked; the remainder is of unknown origin. Here the sample has fewer than 25,000 clones; more than 65% occur a single time. Of the sample, roughly 1.4% falls within the top ten clones. Sequencing was performed on PBMCs, taken 52 weeks after starting pembrolizumab. The receptors were sampled from an adult with mismatch repair-deficient cancer.

CDR3 residues: CAGGEGKTEAFF. DNA of the CDR3: TGTGCCGGCGGGGAGGGGAAAACTGAAGCTTTCTTT. The chain carries TRBV28 and TRBJ1-1; D perhaps matches TRBD1 (5 bases). The CDR3 extends over 12 amino acids. In germline, CDR1 is MDHEN, CDR2 SYDVKM. Trimming removed 11 bases from V and 5 bases from J, with 15 bases in between.

The chain couples TRBV28 to TRBJ2-3; 7 bases match TRBD1. CDR1 and CDR2 from the germline V gene are MDHEN and SYDVKM. The CDR3 consists of 16 residues. The J segment lost 6 bases and the V segment lost 2 bases, leaving 11 bases of the junction unmatched. The CDR3 region is CASSLTLTGIVDTQYF. CDR3 nucleotides: TGTGCCAGCAGTTTAACTTTGACAGGGATTGTGGATACGCAGTATTTT. Together with reference TRBV28 and TRBJ2-3, the CDR3 gives the full variable domain: DVKVTQSSRYLVKRTGEKVFLECVQDMDHENMFWYRQDPGLGLRLIYFSYDVKMKEKGDIPEGYSVSREKKERFSLILESASTNQTSMYLCASSLTLTGIVDTQYFGPGTRLTVL.

The chain uses TRBV28 and TRBJ1-2, with 8 bases that match TRBD1. The CDR3 runs to 14 residues. The ends lost 3 bases at V and 3 bases at J; junction bases unmatched: 3. Germline V gene data show CDR1 as MDHEN and CDR2 as SYDVKM. The CDR3 nucleotides read TGTGCCAGCAGTTTCCCAGGGGGCGACTATGGCTACACCTTC. It codes for CASSFPGGDYGYTF.

J is TRBJ2-3 and V is TRBV6-1; D perhaps matches TRBD2 (5 bases). The CDR3 totals 15 residues. The germline CDR1 and CDR2 sequences are MNHNS and SASEGT. V dropped 4 bases and J dropped 4 bases, with 15 bases sitting between them. CDR3 protein: CASSVNRGLADTQYF. DNA for the CDR3: TGTGCCAGCAGTGTTAACAGAGGGCTGGCAGATACGCAGTATTTT.

V is TRBV27 and J is TRBJ2-7; 8 bases agree with TRBD2. Germline V gene sequence: CDR1 MNHEY, CDR2 SMNVEV (reference sequence). The CDR3 totals 15 residues. The chain's CDR3 is CVDGGGTRGQDEQYF. The CDR3 nucleotides read TGTGTCGACGGGGGGGGAACCCGGGGTCAGGACGAGCAGTACTTC.

The chain recombines TRBV2 with TRBJ1-1; 7 positions agree with TRBD1. The CDR3 sequence is 13 residues long. The junction had 6 bases not matched to a gene; V was cut back by 6 bases and J by 5 bases. Germline CDR1 and CDR2: SNHLY and FYNNEI. This CDR3 is CASSLTGTTEAFF. The CDR3 coding sequence is TGTGCCAGCAGCTTGACAGGGACTACTGAAGCTTTCTTT. The variable domain in full, completed from reference TRBV2 and TRBJ1-1, reads EPEVTQTPSHQVTQMGQEVILRCVPISNHLYFYWYRQILGQKVEFLVSFYNNEISEKSEIFDDQFSVERPDGSNFTLKIRSTKLEDSAMYFCASSLTGTTEAFFGQGTRLTVV.

The genes are TRBV6-4 and TRBJ2-2, with D possibly matching TRBD1 (5 bases). The CDR3 length is 13 residues. Trimming cost V 6 bases and J 3 bases, with 8 bases left between them. CDR1 and CDR2 from the germline V gene are MRHNA and SNTAGT. This CDR3 is CASSTRDTGELFF. CDR3 DNA sequence: TGTGCCAGCAGCACCAGGGACACCGGGGAGCTGTTTTTT.

This chain links TRBV27 with TRBJ1-5; D gene uncertain. Germline values: CDR1 MNHEY, CDR2 SMNVEV (reference sequence). Trimming left V 8 bases short and J 2 bases short, with 10 bases between. This CDR3 contains 13 residues. CDR3 coding DNA: TGTGCCAGCTCTTTACGGGGCAATCAGCCCCAGCATTTT. Translation: CASSLRGNQPQHF.

The rearrangement uses TRBV30 and TRBJ2-2, with 8 bases identical to TRBD2. Per germline, CDR1 GTSNPN and CDR2 SVGIG (reference sequence). The CDR3 runs to 13 residues. The V gene end was trimmed by 5 bases and the J gene end by 1 base; junction bases not matched to a gene: 0. The CDR3 nucleotides read TGTGCCTGGGGGACTAGGAACACCGGGGAGCTGTTTTTT. Translated: CAWGTRNTGELFF.

The chain couples TRBV12-2 to TRBJ1-2; the table's D call of TRBD1 was not tested on the DNA. TRBV12-2 is a pseudogene segment. This CDR3 comprises 15 residues. CDR3 coding DNA: TGTGCAAGTCGCTCTGGGGACAGGGCTATAGATGGCTACACCTTC. Encoded protein: CASRSGDRAIDGYTF.

The chain links TRBV15 to TRBJ2-3; a weak D match, TRBD1 (5 bases). The germline gives CDR1 LNHNV, CDR2 YYDKDF (reference sequence). The CDR3 is 18 amino acids. The V end was cut by 1 base, the J end by 3 bases, with 20 bases between. The CDR3 DNA sequence: TGTGCCACCAGCAGAGGCAGGGCGGCATCGAGTTCGACAGATACGCAGTATTTT. Protein product: CATSRGRAASSSTDTQYF.

V gene TRBV28 combines with J gene TRBJ1-1, with D possibly matching TRBD1 (6 bases). Per the germline V gene, CDR1 is MDHEN and CDR2 is SYDVKM. This CDR3 is built from 13 residues. V was trimmed by 10 bases and J by 4 bases, leaving 16 bases between them. The CDR3 DNA is TGTGCCAACACGACGGGGGGCAGCACTGAAGCTTTCTTT. This codes for CANTTGGSTEAFF.

This CDR3 is CASSPPTADEAFF. The CDR3 nucleotides are TGTGCCAGCTCACCACCAACAGCCGATGAAGCTTTCTTT. The genes are TRBV18 and TRBJ1-1; no firm D call. The CDR3 runs to 13 residues. Germline V CDR1 and CDR2: KGHSH, LQKENI. V dropped 0 bases and J dropped 7 bases, with 9 bases sitting between them.

This clone was picked up a small number of times. The J gene is TRBJ2-7, the V gene TRBV14; D perhaps matches TRBD2 (5 bases). The CDR3 is made up of 16 amino acids. Germline values: CDR1 SGHDN, CDR2 FVKESK. V lost 0 bases and J 3 bases, leaving 15 bases between the germline ends. The CDR3 bases are TGTGCCAGCAGCCAAGATACCGAGGGAGAGGACTACGAGCAGTACTTC. It specifies CASSQDTEGEDYEQYF.

The CDR3 bases are TGTGCCTGGAGACGGGGGGAATTCGGCTACACCTTC. This codes for CAWRRGEFGYTF. The chain employs TRBV30 and TRBJ1-2; a weak D match, TRBD1 (5 bases). The CDR3 is 12 amino acids. Deletions cut 3 bases from V and 8 bases from J, with 13 bases between. CDR1 is GTSNPN, CDR2 SVGIG, per germline (reference sequence).

This sequence joins TRBV7-2 and TRBJ2-5; D might be TRBD2 (6 bases). The CDR3 length is 14 residues. Trimming left V 2 bases short and J 4 bases short, with 11 bases between. Germline CDR1 and CDR2: SGHTA and FQGNSA. The CDR3 sequence is CASSLLTRSETQYF. In DNA, the CDR3 is TGTGCCAGCAGCTTACTGACTAGGTCAGAGACCCAGTACTTC. Full variable domain (outside the CDR3, taken from reference TRBV7-2 and TRBJ2-5): GAGVSQSPSNKVTEKGKDVELRCDPISGHTALYWYRQSLGQGLEFLIYFQGNSAPDKSGLPSDRFSAERTGGSVSTLTIQRTQQEDSAVYLCASSLLTRSETQYFGPGTRLLVL.

This sequence joins TRBV19 and TRBJ2-7, with 10 bases lining up with TRBD1. The CDR3 is 18 residues long. The V and J ends lost 5 bases and 5 bases, in that order; junction bases with no gene match: 18. Germline V gives CDR1 LNHDA, CDR2 SQIVND (reference sequence). The CDR3 spells CASSPLRGRGTGANEQYF. CDR3 DNA sequence: TGTGCCAGTAGTCCTCTTCGAGGGAGAGGGACAGGGGCTAACGAGCAGTACTTC.

The chain combines TRBV11-3 with TRBJ2-1; 7 nucleotides match TRBD2. V trimming: 0 bases; J trimming: 7 bases; junction bases outside the gene matches: 6. Germline loops: CDR1 SGHNT, CDR2 YENEEA. This CDR3 comprises 15 residues. CDR3 loop: CASSLDLGGENEQFF. The DNA of the CDR3 is TGTGCCAGCAGCTTAGACCTTGGGGGGGAAAATGAGCAGTTCTTC.

This clone was seen more than once but under ten times. This sequence joins TRBV20-1 and TRBJ2-7; D might be TRBD2 (5 bases). This CDR3 is built from 11 residues. Trimming left V 5 bases short and J 6 bases short, with 11 bases between. Germline-derived CDR1 and CDR2 are DFQATT and SNEGSKA (reference sequence). The CDR3 loop is CSALRGSEQYF. Written as DNA, the CDR3 is TGCAGTGCTCTCCGGGGATCCGAGCAGTACTTC.

The gene calls are TRBV19 and TRBJ1-4, with D perhaps TRBD1 (5 bases). Germline-derived CDR1 and CDR2 are LNHDA and SQIVND (reference sequence). This CDR3 is 13 amino acids long. The V end was cut by 4 bases, the J end by 16 bases, with 19 bases between. The CDR3 here is CASSTESGESQFF. In DNA form, the CDR3 reads TGTGCCAGTAGTACAGAGTCGGGGGAATCTCAGTTTTTT.

The chain employs TRBV27 and TRBJ1-2; TRBD1 matches at 8 bases. There are 15 residues in the CDR3. Germline V gene lookup returns CDR1 MNHEY and CDR2 SMNVEV (reference sequence). The J segment lost 7 bases and the V segment lost 2 bases, leaving 9 bases of the junction unmatched. CDR3 sequence (DNA): TGTGCCAGCAGTTTACTAGGACAGGGCGTGGTTGGCTACACCTTC. Protein: CASSLLGQGVVGYTF.

The chain joins TRBV6-5 to TRBJ1-5; D might be TRBD1 (6 bases). CDR1 is MNHEY, CDR2 SVGAGI, per germline. This CDR3 comprises 16 residues. V dropped 4 bases and J dropped 7 bases, with 20 bases sitting between them. The CDR3 region is CASSSPNRVAGQPQHF. The DNA for the CDR3 is TGTGCCAGCAGTTCACCGAACAGGGTAGCGGGACAGCCCCAGCATTTT.

The rearrangement joins TRBV2 to TRBJ1-6; TRBD1 matches 9 bases. The CDR3 has 15 residues. V shed 6 bases and J 7 bases; nucleotides not matched to a gene: 7. The germline gives CDR1 SNHLY, CDR2 FYNNEI. CDR3 bases: TGTGCCAGCAGGGTTACAGGGGGCGCGAATTCACCCCTCCACTTT. It translates to CASRVTGGANSPLHF.

This clone came up a few times. V is TRBV6-1 and J is TRBJ2-1; D might be TRBD2 (6 bases). V was cut by 2 bases and J by 2 bases, with 10 bases left in between. CDR1 and CDR2 from the germline V gene are MNHNS and SASEGT. This CDR3 is 15 amino acids long. CDR3 in amino acids: CASSEQGGTYNEQFF. The CDR3 DNA follows: TGTGCCAGCAGTGAACAGGGCGGGACCTACAATGAGCAGTTCTTC.

This clone appeared a few times. In DNA, the CDR3 is TGTGCCAGCAGCCCTAGCGGGAACCACTACGAGCAGTACTTC. It is translated as CASSPSGNHYEQYF. The chain combines TRBV7-2 with TRBJ2-7, with 9 bases fitting TRBD2. Germline loops: CDR1 SGHTA, CDR2 FQGNSA. The CDR3 is made up of 14 amino acids. V lost 5 bases to trimming and J lost 3 bases; unmatched junction nucleotides: 5.

This rearrangement joins TRBV28 to TRBJ2-4; 7 bases map to TRBD2. V lost 2 bases and J lost 0; bases outside the gene matches: 4. The germline V gene encodes CDR1 MDHEN and CDR2 SYDVKM. The length of the CDR3 is 16 residues. CDR3 coding DNA: TGTGCCAGCAGTTTAGGCGGGAGTGAAGCCAAAAACATTCAGTACTTC. It encodes CASSLGGSEAKNIQYF. Using reference TRBV28 and TRBJ2-4 for the parts outside the CDR3, the full variable domain is DVKVTQSSRYLVKRTGEKVFLECVQDMDHENMFWYRQDPGLGLRLIYFSYDVKMKEKGDIPEGYSVSREKKERFSLILESASTNQTSMYLCASSLGGSEAKNIQYFGAGTRLSVL.

The chain has TRBV2 and TRBJ2-5, with D tentatively TRBD1 (5 bases). The J call may not be correct, given that the DNA end is closer to TRBJ2-7. Germline CDR1 reads SNHLY; CDR2 reads FYNNEI. The CDR3 consists of 13 residues. The CDR3 reads CATRQTENYEQYF. For the CDR3, the DNA is TGTGCCACCCGACAGACAGAAAACTACGAGCAGTACTTC.